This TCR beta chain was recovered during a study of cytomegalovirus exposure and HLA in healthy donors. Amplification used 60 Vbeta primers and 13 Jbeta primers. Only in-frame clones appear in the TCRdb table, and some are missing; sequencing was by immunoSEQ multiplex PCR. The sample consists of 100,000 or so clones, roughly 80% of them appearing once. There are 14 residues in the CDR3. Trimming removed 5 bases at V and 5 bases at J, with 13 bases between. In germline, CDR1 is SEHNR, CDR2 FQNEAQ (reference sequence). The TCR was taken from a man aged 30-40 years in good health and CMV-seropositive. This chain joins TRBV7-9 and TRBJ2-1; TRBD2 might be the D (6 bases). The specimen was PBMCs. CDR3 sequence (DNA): TGTGCCAGCAGCCCAAGCGGGTTCGACAATGAGCAGTTCTTC. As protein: CASSPSGFDNEQFF.